What follows are 13 T cell receptor beta chains derived from one specimen sequenced in a study of early T cells in non-severe SARS-CoV-2 infection. TCRdb recomputed calls from the 5' RACE reads with MiXCR, one row per CDR3 protein. The sample carries just under 60,000 distinct CDR3 sequences, 8.5% to 10% recorded once. Sequenced material: whole blood. All receptors derive from an adult who was a healthcare worker with PCR-confirmed SARS-CoV-2 infection or an uninfected control (not recorded which).

J is TRBJ2-7 and V is TRBV7-2, with 7 positions matching TRBD1. V was pared by 6 bases and J by 6 bases, with 8 bases of the junction left unmatched. This CDR3 spans 13 amino acids. Germline V gene lookup returns CDR1 SGHTA and CDR2 FQGNSA. CDR3 nucleotide sequence: TGTGCCAGCAGATTCGACAGGGTGCGCGAGCAGTACTTC. Encoded protein: CASRFDRVREQYF.

This clonotype occurred many times. V gene TRBV7-9 combines with J gene TRBJ2-3; possible D gene TRBD1, 6 bases. Germline V gene lookup returns CDR1 SEHNR and CDR2 FQNEAQ (reference sequence). This CDR3 region has 15 residues. V was trimmed by 5 bases and J by 1 base, leaving 13 bases between them. CDR3 coding DNA: TGTGCCAGCAGCCCGATCTCAGGGGGCACAGATACGCAGTATTTT. Protein sequence: CASSPISGGTDTQYF.

This clonotype appeared many times. V gene TRBV3-1 combines with J gene TRBJ2-6; D not certain. The germline V gene has CDR1 LGHDT and CDR2 YNNKEL (reference sequence). The CDR3 has 17 amino acids. Trimming left V 5 bases short and J 2 bases short, with 16 bases between. The DNA for the CDR3 is TGTGCCAGCAGCGCGACTCTAACTCTACCTGGGGCCAACGTCCTGACTTTC. Translating it yields CASSATLTLPGANVLTF.

In nucleotides, the CDR3 is TGTGCCAGCAGTTTAGGAGTTCTCGGCGAGCAGTACTTC. Translating it yields CASSLGVLGEQYF. This chain uses TRBV27 with TRBJ2-7; D is uncertain. There are 13 residues in the CDR3. Per the germline V gene, CDR1 is MNHEY and CDR2 is SMNVEV (reference sequence). V shed 2 bases and J shed 6 bases, with 11 bases lying between them.

The gene calls are TRBV20-1 and TRBJ1-1; 8 bases are a match to TRBD1. There are 16 residues in the CDR3. The germline V gene has CDR1 DFQATT and CDR2 SNEGSKA (reference sequence). J gave up 3 bases and V 5 bases, and 14 bases lay outside the gene matches. In DNA form, the CDR3 reads TGCAGTGCTGGATTAACAGGGGGGCTCAAGGACACTGAAGCTTTCTTT. It specifies CSAGLTGGLKDTEAFF.

The chain joins TRBV3-1 to TRBJ1-1; no clear D. This CDR3 is built from 13 residues. The ends were cut back, 4 bases at V and 11 bases at J, with 17 bases in the middle. Germline values: CDR1 LGHDT, CDR2 YNNKEL (reference sequence). CDR3: CASSPKPGSSAFF. CDR3 DNA sequence: TGTGCCAGCAGCCCAAAACCGGGGTCCTCGGCTTTCTTT.

This clonotype was observed at least ten times. The chain has TRBV7-9 and TRBJ2-1; D call uncertain. The CDR3 loop spans 14 amino acids. V was clipped by 7 bases and J by 3 bases, with 13 bases between them. CDR1 is SEHNR and CDR2 is FQNEAQ in the germline V gene (reference sequence). The CDR3 nucleotides are TGTGCCAGCACCTTTTCTCAGAGCTACAATGAGCAGTTCTTC. Translating gives CASTFSQSYNEQFF.

This clonotype was seen a few times. This rearrangement joins TRBV11-2 to TRBJ1-1; TRBD1 is a possible D gene (5 bases). CDR3 length equals 14 residues. CDR1 SGHAT and CDR2 FQNNGV come from the germline V gene. Trimming pared 5 bases from V and 3 bases from J, leaving 13 bases between. This CDR3 reads CASSIDSIDTEAFF. DNA of the CDR3: TGTGCCAGCAGCATTGACAGTATCGACACTGAAGCTTTCTTT.

This clonotype was counted ten times or more. This chain links TRBV5-1 with TRBJ2-3, with 7 bases fitting TRBD2. Unmatched junction bases numbered 3, after V lost 0 bases and J lost 5 bases. CDR1 is SGHRS, CDR2 YFSETQ, per germline. This CDR3 region has 14 residues. The CDR3 DNA is TGCGCCAGCAGCTTGGCGGCTAGCGGAGATACGCAGTATTTT. It specifies CASSLAASGDTQYF.

In its sample, this clonotype was seen many times. V is TRBV28 and J is TRBJ1-5; TRBD1 might be the D (5 bases). V was clipped by 6 bases and J by 6 bases, with 15 bases between them. The length of the CDR3 is 14 residues. Per germline, CDR1 MDHEN and CDR2 SYDVKM. The DNA for the CDR3 is TGTGCCAGCAGGCCAGGGATTAAGGGTCAGCCCCAGCATTTT. Amino acids: CASRPGIKGQPQHF.

This chain links TRBV19 with TRBJ1-4; 7 bases align to TRBD1. Germline CDR1 reads LNHDA; CDR2 reads SQIVND (reference sequence). J lost 5 bases, V lost 6 bases, and 6 bases had no gene match. CDR3 size: 14 residues. Here the CDR3 reads CASSHGQANEKLFF. CDR3 bases: TGTGCCAGTAGCCACGGACAGGCGAATGAAAAACTGTTTTTT.

In this sample, this clonotype turned up a few times. This clone may be a read error of a much larger clone one base away. The chain has TRBV6-2 or TRBV6-3 and TRBJ2-6; no firm D call. This CDR3 is 15 amino acids long. Germline values: CDR1 MNHEY, CDR2 SVGEGT. The V end was cut by 6 bases, the J end by 0 bases, with 9 bases between. The CDR3 sequence: CASRGWVSGANVLTF. CDR3 DNA sequence: TGTGCCAGCAGAGGATGGGTCTCTGGGGCCAACGTCCTGACTTTC.

This clonotype has a count of ten or more. The chain links TRBV12-3 or TRBV12-4 to TRBJ1-6, with a tentative D call TRBD1 (6 bases). The CDR3 length is 14 residues. The V end lost 5 bases, the J end lost 9 bases, and 14 bases lay between the germline ends. CDR3 loop: CASSNRDKSSPLHF. CDR3 nucleotides: TGTGCCAGCAGTAACCGGGACAAGAGTTCACCCCTCCACTTT.